The 6 T cell receptor beta chains given below trace back to one sample, sequenced in a study of T cell responses to AZD1222 COVID-19 vaccine (TCRdb year 2021). Library preparation was by the immunoSEQ multiplex PCR assay. TCRdb provides this immuneACCESS table in a form limited to in-frame rearrangements. Some clones are lacking; in checked studies, under half of them reflect an unresolved V gene, and why the rest are absent is not known. The sample records 75,000 to 95,000 clones, 85% to 90% of which are singletons. In total, the top ten clones hold about 2.7% of the sample. The intended sense of this specimen's time point label: baseline before first vaccination. The treatment or condition label of this sample denotes: meningococcal conjugate vaccine given as trial control. The sample in question was peripheral blood, obtained on day 0 of MenACWY control vaccination. Receptor source: an adult in good health.

The genes are TRBV7-8 and TRBJ2-3, with 11 bases lining up with TRBD2. The ends lost 0 bases at V and 7 bases at J; junction bases unmatched: 6. From germline, CDR1 is SGHVS and CDR2 FQNEAQ. CDR3 length: 16 amino acids. The CDR3 reads CASSLAGSGGAYTQYF. CDR3 nucleotide sequence: TGTGCCAGCAGCTTAGCTGGTAGCGGGGGGGCCTATACGCAGTATTTT.

The rearrangement joins TRBV2 to TRBJ2-2; D not resolved. The germline V and J ends were trimmed by 5 bases and 3 bases, with 7 bases remaining between them. Germline CDR1 reads SNHLY; CDR2 reads FYNNEI. The CDR3 is 13 amino acids. The CDR3 region is CASSTGDTGELFF. CDR3 bases: TGTGCCAGCAGTACCGGCGACACCGGGGAGCTGTTTTTT.

The chain uses TRBV4-3 and TRBJ2-2; D call uncertain. V lost 0 bases and J lost 8, with 10 bases in between. Germline V gene lookup returns CDR1 LGHNA and CDR2 YSLEER. The CDR3 runs to 14 residues. CDR3 loop: CASSQESGWGELFF. The CDR3 DNA reads as TGCGCCAGCAGCCAAGAGTCCGGGTGGGGGGAGCTGTTTTTT.

The chain combines TRBV7-8 with TRBJ2-7; D call uncertain. The ends were cut back, 5 bases at V and 4 bases at J, with 15 bases in the middle. The CDR3 is 14 residues long. Germline CDR1 is SGHVS and CDR2 is FQNEAQ. The CDR3 nucleotides read TGTGCCAGCAGCCTATCAGACGGCCCTTACGAGCAGTACTTC. Translation gives CASSLSDGPYEQYF.

The rearrangement joins TRBV6-4 to TRBJ2-7; tentative D call: TRBD2 (6 bases). Germline values: CDR1 MRHNA, CDR2 SNTAGT. V was shortened by 3 bases and J by 1 base, with 19 bases between the two germline ends. The CDR3 is made up of 17 amino acids. CDR3 coding DNA: TGTGCCAGCAGTGATCGACGGGGCCCGAGCGGGTCCTACGAGCAGTACTTC. Translating it yields CASSDRRGPSGSYEQYF.

This clone was counted between two and nine times. The rearrangement links TRBV5-3 to TRBJ1-3, with TRBD1 identical over 7 bases. TRBV5-3 is labeled an ORF, and its function is uncertain. The V and J ends lost 3 bases and 4 bases, in that order; junction bases with no gene match: 4. The CDR3 is made up of 14 amino acids. CDR3 residues: CARSWTGGGNTIYF. The CDR3 bases are TGTGCCAGAAGCTGGACAGGTGGCGGAAACACCATATATTTT.